One and the same sample provided the 14 T cell receptor beta chains below, sequenced in a study of T cell changes during pregnancy in multiple sclerosis (dated by TCRdb to about 2019). Libraries were prepared through the immunoSEQ multiplex PCR assay. Sourced from immuneACCESS, this table was stored by TCRdb with only in-frame sequences that have V and J called. A share of the clones is absent; for the studies checked, an unresolved V gene accounts for under half, and the remainder has no known explanation. The sample records some 49,000 clones, 91% of which are singletons. The ten largest clones add up to approximately 2.9% of the sample. Sequences were derived from CD8+ T cells from peripheral blood mononuclear cells, sampled in the second trimester of pregnancy. The receptors were gathered from a female donor with multiple sclerosis, enrolled in a pregnancy study.

The chain links TRBV7-6 to TRBJ2-7; 10 nucleotides line up with TRBD1. Germline lookup yields CDR1 SGHVS and CDR2 FNYEAQ. The CDR3 spans 14 residues. J gave up 6 bases and V 5 bases, and 7 bases lay outside the gene matches. The CDR3 DNA reads as TGTGCCAGCAGCCCCGCGACAGGGGGCGGCGAGCAGTACTTC. It specifies CASSPATGGGEQYF.

This sequence joins TRBV9 and TRBJ2-7; D might be TRBD1 (6 bases). The V end lost 3 bases, the J end lost 6 bases, and 7 bases lay between the germline ends. Germline lookup yields CDR1 SGDLS and CDR2 YYNGEE. The CDR3 has 11 amino acids. The CDR3 sequence: CASSGGLEQYF. The DNA for the CDR3 is TGTGCCAGCAGCGGGGGGCTCGAGCAGTACTTC.

The chain has TRBV2 and TRBJ1-4; D gene uncertain. This CDR3 has 14 residues. With 5 bases removed from V and 7 bases from J, the gap between germline ends came to 14 bases. Germline assignment: CDR1 SNHLY and CDR2 FYNNEI. CDR3 sequence: CASSYTSGGEKLFF. The CDR3 region has the DNA TGTGCCAGCAGTTATACTTCAGGAGGTGAAAAACTGTTTTTT.

This chain uses TRBV4-2 with TRBJ2-1, with 9 nucleotides matching TRBD2. The CDR3 runs to 16 residues. Germline trimming cut 7 bases from V and 6 bases from J; bases unmatched to any gene: 13. CDR1 and CDR2 from the germline V gene are LGHNA and YNFKEQ. The CDR3 reads CASTASGGGEGNEQFF. For the CDR3, the DNA is TGTGCCAGCACTGCTTCGGGCGGGGGGGAAGGCAATGAGCAGTTCTTC.

This rearrangement joins TRBV7-2 to TRBJ2-5, with 9 positions matching TRBD1. Germline V gives CDR1 SGHTA, CDR2 FQGNSA. The V and J ends lost 1 base and 5 bases, in that order; junction bases with no gene match: 11. The CDR3 sequence is 17 residues long. CDR3 sequence (DNA): TGTGCCAGCAGCTTAGAGACAGGGGGGATACTAGGGGAGACCCAGTACTTC. Translating gives CASSLETGGILGETQYF.

The chain links TRBV19 to TRBJ1-5; 7 nucleotides match TRBD1. Germline lookup yields CDR1 LNHDA and CDR2 SQIVND (reference sequence). V dropped 5 bases and J dropped 5; count of bases not matched to a gene: 9. The length of the CDR3 is 15 residues. The CDR3 here is CASSLIRDRYQPQHF. CDR3 coding DNA: TGTGCCAGTAGTCTCATCCGGGACAGATATCAGCCCCAGCATTTT.

V gene TRBV25-1 combines with J gene TRBJ2-7; no firm D call. This CDR3 region has 11 residues. The ends were cut back, 6 bases at V and 1 base at J, with 4 bases in the middle. Germline V gene data show CDR1 as MGHDK and CDR2 as SYGVNS. The CDR3 spells CASRLSYEQYF. DNA for the CDR3: TGTGCCAGCAGACTTTCCTACGAGCAGTACTTC.

The chain carries TRBV7-3 and TRBJ2-1, with D possibly TRBD1 on 6 matching bases. The CDR3 consists of 15 residues. Between the trimmed V and J ends, which lost 5 bases and 8 bases, there was a span of 19 bases. Germline assignment: CDR1 SGHTA and CDR2 FQGTGA. CDR3 bases: TGTGCCAGCAGCATCCCGGGACACCCGGGCGATGAGCAGTTCTTC. Translated: CASSIPGHPGDEQFF.

The rearrangement links TRBV13 to TRBJ1-1; D not certain. This CDR3 spans 13 amino acids. In germline, CDR1 is PRHDT, CDR2 FYEKMQ (reference sequence). The germline V and J ends were trimmed by 5 bases and 3 bases, with 10 bases remaining between them. CDR3 coding DNA: TGTGCCAGCAGCCTACTCGGGGACACTGAAGCTTTCTTT. This gives the protein CASSLLGDTEAFF.

The chain has TRBV19 and TRBJ1-1; D is unclear. Trimming left V 3 bases short and J 4 bases short, with 9 bases between. Germline-derived CDR1 and CDR2 are LNHDA and SQIVND (reference sequence). This CDR3 spans 13 amino acids. The CDR3 nucleotides read TGTGCCAGTAGTATCGGGTTGATCACTGAAGCTTTCTTT. As protein: CASSIGLITEAFF.

The rearrangement uses TRBV15 and TRBJ2-1, with no clear D. Deletions cut 5 bases from V and 3 bases from J, with 17 bases between. The CDR3 runs to 16 residues. Germline-derived CDR1 and CDR2 are LNHNV and YYDKDF (reference sequence). The CDR3 protein is CATSGPTETDYNEQFF. The CDR3 DNA sequence: TGTGCCACCAGCGGCCCGACGGAAACAGACTACAATGAGCAGTTCTTC.

This chain links TRBV9 with TRBJ1-2; weak D call: TRBD1 (5 bases). This CDR3 comprises 17 residues. CDR1 SGDLS and CDR2 YYNGEE come from the germline V gene. Trimming removed 4 bases from V and 4 bases from J, with 23 bases in between. CDR3 sequence: CASSPYDKAQGVYGYTF. CDR3 nucleotide sequence: TGTGCCAGCAGCCCCTACGACAAGGCGCAGGGCGTCTATGGCTACACCTTC.

This CDR3 is CASSPSLAGAGEKLFF. The CDR3 DNA reads as TGTGCCAGCAGCCCATCCCTGGCGGGGGCTGGTGAAAAACTGTTTTTT. The rearrangement uses TRBV7-9 and TRBJ1-4; tentative D call: TRBD1 (6 bases). Looked up from germline, CDR1 is SEHNR and CDR2 is FQNEAQ (reference sequence). CDR3 length: 16 amino acids. Trimming removed 5 bases at V and 7 bases at J, with 20 bases between.

CDR3 residues: CASSLSPQVYTF. The CDR3 region has the DNA TGTGCCAGCTCCCTTTCGCCGCAGGTCTACACCTTC. This chain joins TRBV18 and TRBJ1-2; D unclear. Germline loops: CDR1 KGHSH, CDR2 LQKENI. Trimming pared 6 bases from V and 10 bases from J, leaving 15 bases between. The CDR3 is 12 residues long.